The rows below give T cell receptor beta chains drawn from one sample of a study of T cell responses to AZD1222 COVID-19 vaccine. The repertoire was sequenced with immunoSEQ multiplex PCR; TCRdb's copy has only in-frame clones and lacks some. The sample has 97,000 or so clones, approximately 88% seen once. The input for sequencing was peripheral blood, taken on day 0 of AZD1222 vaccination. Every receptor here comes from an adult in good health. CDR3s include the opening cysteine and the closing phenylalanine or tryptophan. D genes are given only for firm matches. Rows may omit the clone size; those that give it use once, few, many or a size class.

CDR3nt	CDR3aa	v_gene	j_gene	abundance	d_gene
TGTGCCAGCAGTGAGGGGACTCGAACTAATGAAAAACTGTTTTTT	CASSEGTRTNEKLFF	TRBV2	TRBJ1-4	NA	NA
TGTGCCAGCAGTTACTCGATGGGCGCGTTGAGCTCCTATAATTCACCCCTCCACTTT	CASSYSMGALSSYNSPLHF	TRBV6-2/TRBV6-3	TRBJ1-6	NA	NA
TGTGCCACCAGTGATTCGGGCAGAAGTAACTCTGGGGCCAACGTCCTGACTTTC	CATSDSGRSNSGANVLTF	TRBV24-1	TRBJ2-6	NA	NA
TGTGCCAGTAGGTTGGGAACAACCGCCGCAGATACGCAGTATTTT	CASRLGTTAADTQYF	TRBV19	TRBJ2-3	NA	NA
TGTGCCAGCAGTGAAGGACACGGGTCGGGGAACACTGAAGCTTTCTTT	CASSEGHGSGNTEAFF	TRBV6-1	TRBJ1-1	NA	NA
TGTGCCAGTAGTATCGGACTAGCGGGAGGCTACGAGCAGTACTTC	CASSIGLAGGYEQYF	TRBV19	TRBJ2-7	NA	TRBD2
TGTGCCAGTAGTCCCGGGACAGTCTCCTACAATGAGCAGTTCTTC	CASSPGTVSYNEQFF	TRBV19	TRBJ2-1	NA	TRBD1
TGTGCCAGCAGCTCTTCACAAACTAGCACAGATACGCAGTATTTT	CASSSSQTSTDTQYF	TRBV7-6	TRBJ2-3	NA	NA
TGTGCCAGCAGCTTCAAAGCGACAGGGGCCGGCTACACCTTC	CASSFKATGAGYTF	TRBV14	TRBJ1-2	NA	TRBD1
TGTGCCAGTAGAAAAGGGACTAGCGGGGGGGCCGGGTCCTACAATGAGCAGTTCTTC	CASRKGTSGGAGSYNEQFF	TRBV19	TRBJ2-1	once	TRBD2
TGTGCCAGCTCACCACCGAATGGGGGGATAGGCACAGATACGCAGTATTTT	CASSPPNGGIGTDTQYF	TRBV18	TRBJ2-3	NA	NA
TGTGCCAGCAGCCAAGAGACGGTAAGCTCCTACAATGAGCAGTTCTTC	CASSQETVSSYNEQFF	TRBV4-2	TRBJ2-1	NA	NA
TGTGCCAGCAGTCAAGGACAGGGGGGATACACTGAAGCTTTCTTT	CASSQGQGGYTEAFF	TRBV7-9	TRBJ1-1	once	TRBD1
TGTGCCAGCAGCGGGACTAGCGGGATTGTCGGGGAGCTGTTTTTT	CASSGTSGIVGELFF	TRBV2	TRBJ2-2	NA	TRBD2
TGTGCCAGCAGTTACAGGAGCGCGAACACCGGGGAGCTGTTTTTT	CASSYRSANTGELFF	TRBV6-5	TRBJ2-2	few	NA
TGTGCCACCAGTGATACAGGGCCCAATCAGCCCCAGCATTTT	CATSDTGPNQPQHF	TRBV24-1	TRBJ1-5	NA	NA
TGTGCCACCAGTCGGACAGGGGTTGAGCAGTTCTTC	CATSRTGVEQFF	TRBV24-1	TRBJ2-1	NA	TRBD1
TGCGCCAGCAGCTTGGGGGACAGCCCAAGCACAGATACGCAGTATTTT	CASSLGDSPSTDTQYF	TRBV5-1	TRBJ2-3	NA	TRBD1
TGTGCCAGCAGCGTGCGGGACTATGGCTACACCTTC	CASSVRDYGYTF	TRBV13	TRBJ1-2	NA	NA
TGTGCCAGCAGCTTGGAGCGTGGGACCCTCCAAGAGACCCAGTACTTC	CASSLERGTLQETQYF	TRBV5-4	TRBJ2-5	NA	NA
TGTGCCAGCACCCCCCGGGAGCACAATGAGCAGTTCTTC	CASTPREHNEQFF	TRBV11-3	TRBJ2-1	once	NA
TGTGCCAGCAGCCCCCGGACTTGGGGTGAAGCTTTCTTT	CASSPRTWGEAFF	TRBV9	TRBJ1-1	NA	NA
TGCGCCAGCAGCCCAACACGGGACAGGGGCGTCGGCTACACCTTC	CASSPTRDRGVGYTF	TRBV5-1	TRBJ1-2	NA	TRBD1
TGTGCCAGCAGTTTGCAGGTTCTCCTGTCACCCCTCCACTTT	CASSLQVLLSPLHF	TRBV28	TRBJ1-6	NA	NA
TGTGCCAGCAGTCGGGAACGGGGGGCAGAGACCCAGTACTTC	CASSRERGAETQYF	TRBV9	TRBJ2-5	NA	NA
TGTGCCACCAGTGACCCGGCAGGGAAAGGAGGTGAAAAACTGTTTTTT	CATSDPAGKGGEKLFF	TRBV24-1	TRBJ1-4	NA	NA
TGCGCCAGCAGCCAAGAACGAGGGATTCCCTATGGCTACACCTTC	CASSQERGIPYGYTF	TRBV4-1	TRBJ1-2	NA	NA
TGCGCCAGCAGCCAGGGGCCCTTCGACAGGGGAAAACTCACAGGGTATGGCTACACCTTC	CASSQGPFDRGKLTGYGYTF	TRBV4-1	TRBJ1-2	NA	TRBD1
TGCGCCAGCAGCTCGACCATGGGACGGTCGAGGGCGGATGAAAAACTGTTTTTT	CASSSTMGRSRADEKLFF	TRBV5-1	TRBJ1-4	NA	NA
TGTGCCTGGAGTGTTTTGGTGTGGGACACTGAAGCTTTCTTT	CAWSVLVWDTEAFF	TRBV30	TRBJ1-1	NA	NA
TGCGCCAGCAGCCAAGTAGGACCGGATGGCGGGGAGCTGTTTTTT	CASSQVGPDGGELFF	TRBV4-3	TRBJ2-2	once	NA
TGTGCCAGCAGCCCTAGGGGACAGGGGGCGGATAATTCACCCCTCCACTTT	CASSPRGQGADNSPLHF	TRBV11-3	TRBJ1-6	once	TRBD1
TGTGCCAGCAGCCGGGACTTCAATCAGCCCCAGCATTTT	CASSRDFNQPQHF	TRBV12-3/TRBV12-4	TRBJ1-5	once	NA
TGTGCCAGCAGCTTGGTAGCGCGGGGGGGCACAGATACGCAGTATTTT	CASSLVARGGTDTQYF	TRBV5-4	TRBJ2-3	NA	TRBD2
TGTGCCACCAGTGATGCCTCCCGGGAGGGGCCCCATGGCTACACCTTC	CATSDASREGPHGYTF	TRBV24-1	TRBJ1-2	NA	NA
TGTGCCAGCAGTTACGGGGTCACTGAAGCTTTCTTT	CASSYGVTEAFF	TRBV6-2/TRBV6-3	TRBJ1-1	NA	NA
TGCGCCAGCAGCTTGGGATTAGCGGGAGGAATTAGCACAGATACGCAGTATTTT	CASSLGLAGGISTDTQYF	TRBV5-1	TRBJ2-3	NA	TRBD2
TGTGCCAGCAGCTTAGGCCTTGGGGCAAATAATTCACCCCTCCACTTT	CASSLGLGANNSPLHF	TRBV7-9	TRBJ1-6	once	NA
TGTGCCAGCAGCCGGGCCCGGACTAGCGGGACCACAGATACGCAGTATTTT	CASSRARTSGTTDTQYF	TRBV6-2/TRBV6-3	TRBJ2-3	few	TRBD2
TGTGCCAGCAGTTACCAGACAGGGGGTGGTGAAAAACTGTTTTTT	CASSYQTGGGEKLFF	TRBV6-5	TRBJ1-4	NA	TRBD1
TGTGCCAGCAGCCAACACGAACTAGCGGGGGGTTGGAATGAGCAGTTCTTC	CASSQHELAGGWNEQFF	TRBV4-2	TRBJ2-1	NA	TRBD2
TGTGCCAGCAGCTTAGACCCCGGACAGGGGGCCTACGAGCAGTACTTC	CASSLDPGQGAYEQYF	TRBV7-6	TRBJ2-7	NA	TRBD1
TGTGCCAGTAGTACTAAGGCAGGGGATCAGCCCCAGCATTTT	CASSTKAGDQPQHF	TRBV19	TRBJ1-5	NA	NA
TGCGCCAGCAGCTTGGGGACAGGGGTTACTAATGAAAAACTGTTTTTT	CASSLGTGVTNEKLFF	TRBV5-1	TRBJ1-4	NA	TRBD1
TGTGCCAGCAGTCAGGGACTAGGACAGGGGCAGTACTTC	CASSQGLGQGQYF	TRBV12-3/TRBV12-4	TRBJ2-7	NA	NA
TGTGCCAGCAGCCAGATACAGGGAGACTACGAGCAGTACTTC	CASSQIQGDYEQYF	TRBV3-1/TRBV3-2	TRBJ2-7	NA	NA
TGTGCCAGCAGCTTCCAGCCTAGCGGGAGTGGAGATGAGCAGTTCTTC	CASSFQPSGSGDEQFF	TRBV7-2	TRBJ2-1	NA	TRBD2
TGTGCCAGCAGAATGCGATCGGGGGAGAGGTCACCCCTCCACTTT	CASRMRSGERSPLHF	TRBV6-5	TRBJ1-6	NA	NA
TGTGCCAGCAGCTTAGGCTCATCCGCCTACGAGCAGTACTTC	CASSLGSSAYEQYF	TRBV7-2	TRBJ2-7	NA	NA
TGCGCCAGCAGCCTTGACGGACAGGGTCTGTTGGGTCAGCCCCAGCATTTT	CASSLDGQGLLGQPQHF	TRBV5-1	TRBJ1-5	NA	TRBD1
TGTGCCAGCAAGAATCGGGGACCGAACACCGGGGAGCTGTTTTTT	CASKNRGPNTGELFF	TRBV2	TRBJ2-2	once	NA
TGTGCCAGCAGCTTGATGAACACTGAAGCTTTCTTT	CASSLMNTEAFF	TRBV5-5	TRBJ1-1	NA	NA
TGTGCCAGCAGCGATGGGGGGGTTCGTCGAGCTTTCTTT	CASSDGGVRRAFF	TRBV9	TRBJ1-1	NA	NA
TGTGCCAGCAGACCCTCTGGAAACACCATATATTTT	CASRPSGNTIYF	TRBV28	TRBJ1-3	NA	NA